The 30 T cell receptor beta chains given below trace back to one sample, sequenced in a study of CD8+ T cells in alopecia areata. Extracted from the samples, RNA was reverse transcribed into cDNA to serve as the sequencing template. The data were produced by immunoSEQ multiplex PCR, yet TCRdb's version contains in-frame clones alone and is incomplete. Listed for the sample are roughly 110,000 clones, none seen a single time. Sample: lesional skin. The source is a C3H/HeJ mouse with alopecia areata. These mice share the MHC haplotype H2-k.

As for this clone: Gene names are mouse gene names. The read comes to an end 4 residues before the CDR3 does, leaving the germline J gene to fill in the end. V is TRBV13-2 and J is TRBJ2-7; TRBD2 matches at 8 bases. Per the germline V gene, CDR1 is NNHNN and CDR2 is SYGAGS (reference sequence). This CDR3 contains 13 residues. The CDR3 spells CASGAPTGDEQYF. The covered CDR3 bases are TGTGCCAGCGGTGCCCCGACTGGGGAT.

There are a few counts of this clone. The protein recorded in TCRdb does not match the translated DNA at residue 13; the protein presented here comes from translating the DNA. The listed genes are named as in mouse. The read ends 3 residues before the CDR3 terminus; that terminus is restored from the germline J gene. This chain connects TRBV1 to TRBJ1-6; 7 bases line up with TRBD1. TRBJ1-6 is given ORF status, its function remaining uncertain. CDR1 is NSQYPW and CDR2 is LRSPGD in the germline V gene (reference sequence). V was clipped by 0 bases and J by 3 bases; unmatched bases: 2. The length of the CDR3 is 16 residues. CDR3 DNA, as far as it was read: TGCACCTGCAGTGCAGATGGGGACAGCTATAATTCGCCC. This gives the protein CTCSADGDSYNSP. The full CDR3 protein reads CTCSADGDSYNSPLYF.

A few counts support this clone. All gene names here are mouse names. Read data end 4 residues before the CDR3 end; the end is taken from the germline J gene. The chain has TRBV31 and TRBJ2-5; TRBD2 matches at 9 bases. The CDR3 length is 14 residues. CDR1 and CDR2 from the germline V gene are GKSSPN and SITVG. Incomplete CDR3 DNA: TGTGCCTGGAGTCCCGGGACTGGGTCGGAC. This translates into CAWSPGTGSD. From start to end, the CDR3 is CAWSPGTGSDTQYF.

This clone was picked up a small number of times. The gene names here belong to mouse. The CDR3 is cut off 4 residues early in the read; its end comes from the germline J gene. V and J are TRBV13-1 and TRBJ2-5; tentatively, D is TRBD1 (6 bases). This CDR3 is 15 amino acids long. CDR1 is NSHNY and CDR2 is SYGAGN in the germline V gene. The V and J ends lost 3 bases and 2 bases respectively, with 13 bases between them. The CDR3 sequence is CASSGPQGTQDTQYF. The CDR3 bases that were read are TGTGCCAGCAGTGGGCCTCAGGGGACCCAAGAC.

As regards this clone: Gene names are mouse gene names. From the germline J gene comes the end of the CDR3, since the read stops 4 residues before it. The V and J genes are TRBV13-1 and TRBJ1-2; D uncertain. The ends were cut back, 1 base at V and 3 bases at J, with 7 bases in the middle. Per the germline V gene, CDR1 is NSHNY and CDR2 is SYGAGN. The CDR3 sequence is 13 residues long. Incomplete CDR3 DNA: TGTGCCAGCAGTGATTTGGGGTACTCC. Translating it yields CASSDLGYS. The full CDR3 sequence reads CASSDLGYSDYTF.

This clone has just a few counts. The gene names here belong to mouse. The read finishes 4 residues shy of the CDR3 end, and the germline J gene is used to complete it. The chain joins TRBV1 to TRBJ1-4, with D possibly matching TRBD1 (6 bases). From germline, CDR1 is NSQYPW and CDR2 LRSPGD (reference sequence). V was clipped by 0 bases and J by 3 bases, with 11 bases between them. The CDR3 has 16 amino acids. CDR3 residues: CTCSADRGTTNERLFF. The CDR3 DNA, read in part, is TGCACCTGCAGTGCAGATCGAGGGACAACCAACGAA.

Remarks on this clone: Gene names and germline refer to mouse. This CDR3 reads CTCSATGTGGSAETLYF. The sequenced part of the CDR3 DNA is TGCACCTGCAGTGCGACCGGGACTGGGGGAAGTGCAGAA. J is TRBJ2-3 and V is TRBV1; TRBD2 agrees at 11 bases. The read ends 4 residues before the CDR3 terminus; that terminus is restored from the germline J gene. Trimming removed 3 bases from V and 0 bases from J; junction bases left unmatched: 5. Per germline, CDR1 NSQYPW and CDR2 LRSPGD (reference sequence). This CDR3 region has 17 residues.

Turning to this clone: All gene names here are mouse names. The read terminates 4 residues before the CDR3 end, so the remaining end is supplied by the germline J gene. V gene TRBV19 combines with J gene TRBJ2-3, with 12 bases matching TRBD1. The CDR3 length is 16 residues. The ends lost 5 bases at V and 2 bases at J; junction bases unmatched: 6. Germline V gene lookup returns CDR1 FNHDT and CDR2 SITEND (reference sequence). CDR3 DNA, as far as it was read: TGTGCCAGCAGCTACGGGACAGGGGGCATTGCAGAA. Translated: CASSYGTGGIAE. The whole CDR3 protein reads CASSYGTGGIAETLYF.

This clone came up a few times. The gene names here belong to mouse. The CDR3 end is not reached by the read, which stops 4 residues before it; the germline J gene fills it in. V and J are TRBV19 and TRBJ1-4; possible D gene TRBD1, 5 bases. The CDR3 spans 14 residues. Per the germline V gene, CDR1 is FNHDT and CDR2 is SITEND (reference sequence). The ends were cut back, 4 bases at V and 4 bases at J, with 11 bases in the middle. CDR3: CASSPDSINERLFF. CDR3 DNA (partial): TGTGCCAGCAGTCCCGACAGCATCAACGAA.

With regard to this clone: Genes and germline are mouse. The read finishes 4 residues shy of the CDR3 end, and the germline J gene is used to complete it. The chain has TRBV13-3 and TRBJ1-1; 8 bases align to TRBD1. Germline trimming cut 5 bases from V and 3 bases from J; bases unmatched to any gene: 3. Germline CDR1 reads NNHDY; CDR2 reads SYVADS. The CDR3 consists of 13 residues. The sequenced part of the CDR3 DNA is TGTGCCAGCAGGACAGGGGACTACACA. Encoded protein: CASRTGDYT. The whole CDR3 reads CASRTGDYTEVFF.

Details on this clone: Gene names denote mouse genes. The read comes to an end 4 residues before the CDR3 does, leaving the germline J gene to fill in the end. The chain employs TRBV13-3 and TRBJ2-5; TRBD2 agrees at 10 bases. Germline values: CDR1 NNHDY, CDR2 SYVADS. The CDR3 has 15 residues. CDR3 bases read: TGTGCCAGCAGAACCGGGACTGGGGATGGTGAC. Its protein product is CASRTGTGDGD. The whole CDR3 is CASRTGTGDGDTQYF.

A word on this clone: Gene names follow the mouse nomenclature. The chain's CDR3 is CASSLGEYSYEQYF. CDR3 DNA, as far as it was read: TGTGCTAGCAGCCTGGGGGAATACTCCTAT. V is TRBV29 and J is TRBJ2-7; 7 bases are a match to TRBD2. The read stops 4 residues short of the end of the CDR3; the missing end is completed from the germline J gene. Germline V gene data show CDR1 as MSHET and CDR2 as SYDVDS. V was pared by 6 bases and J by 0 bases, with 5 bases of the junction left unmatched. The CDR3 covers 14 residues.

This clone was seen more than once but under ten times. Gene names and germline match the mouse. The sequenced CDR3 bases are TGTGCCAGCAGCCAAGGACTGGGGGGGCGCGCTGCAGAA. Its protein product is CASSQGLGGRAAE. The full-length CDR3 reads as CASSQGLGGRAAETLYF. The V gene is TRBV5, the J gene TRBJ2-3, with 12 bases lining up with TRBD2. The read ends 4 residues early relative to the CDR3; the germline J gene fills the gap. Germline V gene lookup returns CDR1 LGHNA and CDR2 YNLKQL (reference sequence). CDR3 length equals 17 residues. Germline trimming cut 1 base from V and 2 bases from J; bases unmatched to any gene: 4.

Worth noting for this clone: Mouse names are used for the genes. The read gets to within 4 residues of the CDR3 end, and the germline J gene fills in the rest. The V call is TRBV13-3, the J call TRBJ2-3, with D maybe TRBD1 (6 bases). The CDR3 contains 14 residues. V lost 2 bases, J lost 2 bases, and 9 bases lay in between. Germline assignment: CDR1 NNHDY and CDR2 SYVADS. The CDR3 sequence is CASSDPGDAETLYF. The CDR3 bases that were read are TGTGCCAGCAGTGACCCAGGGGATGCAGAA.

This clone occurred a few times. The genes are named according to mouse. The read ends 4 residues shy of where the CDR3 ends; the end is completed using the germline J gene. The chain carries TRBV13-1 and TRBJ1-1; 7 nucleotides align to TRBD1. Germline CDR1 is NSHNY and CDR2 is SYGAGN. CDR3 length equals 15 residues. The CDR3 loop is CASSDRGRQGAEVFF. The sequenced part of the CDR3 DNA is TGTGCCAGCAGTGATAGAGGGAGACAGGGCGCA.

Turning to this clone: The listed genes are named as in mouse. The chain's CDR3 is CASGDAGWGDRAEQFF. CDR3 DNA (partial): TGTGCCAGCGGTGATGCCGGCTGGGGGGATCGTGCT. The chain carries TRBV13-2 and TRBJ2-1; TRBD2 matches 8 bases. The CDR3 goes on 4 residues after the read ends, and that part is filled in from the germline J gene. Trimming cost V 0 bases and J 6 bases; bases outside gene matches: 8. Germline CDR1 reads NNHNN; CDR2 reads SYGAGS (reference sequence). The CDR3 is made up of 16 amino acids.

This clone was seen a handful of times. Gene names follow the mouse nomenclature. Read sequence stops 4 residues before the CDR3 end, and the germline J gene provides the missing end. The chain has TRBV19 and TRBJ1-4; 7 bases match TRBD1. Looked up from germline, CDR1 is FNHDT and CDR2 is SITEND (reference sequence). The length of the CDR3 is 13 residues. The J segment lost 4 bases and the V segment lost 5 bases, leaving 2 bases of the junction unmatched. This CDR3 reads CASRGTVNERLFF. CDR3 DNA, as far as it was read: TGTGCCAGCAGAGGGACAGTCAACGAA.

With respect to this clone: Gene names and germline match the mouse. The sequence runs out 4 residues before the end of the CDR3; the remainder is reconstructed from the germline J gene. This chain uses TRBV31 with TRBJ2-7, with 10 bases matching TRBD2. CDR3 length: 15 amino acids. The germline V gene has CDR1 GKSSPN and CDR2 SITVG. CDR3 DNA, as far as it was read: TGTGCCTGGAGTCTCGGCTGGGGGGGCGCTTAT. Amino acids: CAWSLGWGGAY. The full CDR3 is CAWSLGWGGAYEQYF.

This clone was counted a few times. The gene names here belong to mouse. The read ends 4 residues shy of where the CDR3 ends; the end is completed using the germline J gene. The chain carries TRBV13-1 and TRBJ2-1; 10 bases align to TRBD2. J gave up 0 bases and V 0 bases, and 3 bases lay outside the gene matches. The CDR3 is 17 amino acids. Germline-derived CDR1 and CDR2 are NSHNY and SYGAGN. CDR3 DNA, as far as it was read: TGTGCCAGCAGTGATGAGACTGGGGGGAATAACTATGCT. It yields the protein CASSDETGGNNYA. The entire CDR3 protein is CASSDETGGNNYAEQFF.

On this clone itself: Genes and germline are mouse. The CDR3 end lies 4 residues beyond the end of the read and is filled in from the germline J gene. This rearrangement joins TRBV13-3 to TRBJ2-1; 9 bases are shared with TRBD2. Germline-derived CDR1 and CDR2 are NNHDY and SYVADS. The length of the CDR3 is 12 residues. The J segment lost 6 bases and the V segment lost 7 bases, leaving 2 bases of the junction unmatched. CDR3 DNA (partial): TGTGCCAGCTGGGGACTGGGTGCT. Amino acid sequence: CASWGLGA. The full CDR3 reads CASWGLGAEQFF.

Comments on this clone: Germline and genes here are mouse. The read gets to within 4 residues of the CDR3 end, and the germline J gene fills in the rest. V and J are TRBV13-3 and TRBJ1-1, with a possible D match to TRBD1 (6 bases). The CDR3 loop spans 12 amino acids. V was cut by 5 bases and J by 4 bases, with 9 bases left in between. The germline CDR1 and CDR2 sequences are NNHDY and SYVADS. Here the CDR3 reads CASRGDITEVFF. The CDR3 DNA, read in part, is TGTGCCAGCAGAGGGGACATCACA.

This clone occurred a few times. Gene labels here are mouse ones. The sequenced fragment ends 4 residues before the CDR3 boundary, so the rest is inferred from the germline J gene. The chain combines TRBV1 with TRBJ2-7, with 8 bases identical to TRBD1. In germline, CDR1 is NSQYPW, CDR2 LRSPGD (reference sequence). This CDR3 has 16 residues. With V trimmed by 3 bases and J by 1 base, 8 bases remained unmatched. Partial CDR3 DNA: TGCACCTGCAGTGCTGAACCCGGGACAGGTTCCTAT. Translating gives CTCSAEPGTGSY. The whole CDR3 sequence reads CTCSAEPGTGSYEQYF.

This clone was counted only a few times. The gene names here belong to mouse. The CDR3 end lies 4 residues beyond the end of the read and is filled in from the germline J gene. The chain carries TRBV14 and TRBJ2-7; TRBD1 aligns across 11 bases. CDR3 length equals 12 residues. Germline V CDR1 and CDR2: SGHDT, FRDEAV. The junction had 0 bases not matched to a gene; V was cut back by 7 bases and J by 3 bases. The sequenced CDR3 bases are TGTGCCAGCGGGACAGGGGGCTAT. Its translation: CASGTGGY. The full CDR3 protein is CASGTGGYEQYF.

In regard to this clone: Gene names and germline refer to mouse. CDR3 residues: CASSLGGSTSAETLYF. The covered CDR3 bases are TGTGCCAGCAGTCTGGGGGGGTCCACTAGTGCAGAA. V and J are TRBV13-1 and TRBJ2-3; TRBD2 agrees at 9 bases. The read terminates 4 residues ahead of where the CDR3 ends, so the germline J gene completes it. CDR1 and CDR2 (germline): NSHNY, SYGAGN. This CDR3 comprises 16 residues. V shed 4 bases, J shed 0 bases, and the junction held 6 bases outside the gene matches.

Ten or more counts support this clone. The protein listed by TCRdb differs at residue 13 from the translated DNA, so the DNA translation is shown. Gene names are the mouse ones. The DNA ends 3 residues before the CDR3 does, and the rest of the CDR3 is filled in from the germline J gene. The chain joins TRBV1 to TRBJ1-6, with 10 bases that match TRBD1. TRBJ1-6 is an open reading frame whose function is uncertain. Germline CDR1 NSQYPW, CDR2 LRSPGD (reference sequence). The trim removed 0 bases at V and 6 bases at J, leaving 2 bases unmatched. The CDR3 spans 16 residues. The CDR3 bases that were read are TGCACCTGCAGTGCAGATGACAGGGGGCGTAATTCGCCC. This translates into CTCSADDRGRNSP. The entire CDR3 reads CTCSADDRGRNSPLYF.

As regards this clone: The genes are named according to mouse. The read ends 4 residues before the CDR3 terminus; that terminus is restored from the germline J gene. The chain combines TRBV13-3 with TRBJ1-1; D not resolved. Germline CDR1 reads NNHDY; CDR2 reads SYVADS. V lost 2 bases and J lost 4, with 12 bases in between. This CDR3 region has 14 residues. CDR3 loop: CASSDAGEGTEVFF. The CDR3 DNA, read in part, is TGTGCCAGCAGTGACGCGGGTGAGGGCACA.

Worth noting for this clone: The germline and genes are mouse ones. The read finishes 4 residues shy of the CDR3 end, and the germline J gene is used to complete it. V usage is TRBV13-3 and J usage is TRBJ1-2; 7 bases are shared with TRBD1. The V gene's germline CDR1 is NNHDY and CDR2 SYVADS. V was clipped by 5 bases and J by 2 bases; unmatched bases: 9. The CDR3 is 15 amino acids. Incomplete CDR3 DNA: TGTGCCAGCAGAATTTACAGGGGAGGGAACTCC. It specifies CASRIYRGGNS. The whole CDR3 reads CASRIYRGGNSDYTF.

A remark on this clone: The listed genes are named as in mouse. The read ends 4 residues before the CDR3 terminus; that terminus is restored from the germline J gene. The chain uses TRBV13-3 and TRBJ2-1; possible D gene TRBD1, 6 bases. Germline V CDR1 and CDR2: NNHDY, SYVADS. There are 14 residues in the CDR3. V was pared by 4 bases and J by 4 bases, with 12 bases between. Here the CDR3 reads CASSTGREYAEQFF. The CDR3 bases that were read are TGTGCCAGCAGTACAGGGAGAGAATATGCT.

Only a few counts were recorded for this clone. The translated DNA and TCRdb's protein are not identical at residue 15; the protein here was translated from the DNA. Gene names denote mouse genes. The CDR3 end falls 3 residues outside the read, so it is completed with the germline J gene. The chain uses TRBV13-2 and TRBJ1-6, with TRBD1 as a possible D gene (5 bases). TRBJ1-6 is an open reading frame whose function is uncertain. The V gene's germline CDR1 is NNHNN and CDR2 SYGAGS (reference sequence). The V end was cut by 0 bases, the J end by 4 bases, with 17 bases between. The CDR3 totals 18 residues. CDR3 bases read: TGTGCCAGCGGTGATGCAATTGGTTGGGGGGGTTATAATTCGCCC. It encodes CASGDAIGWGGYNSP. The complete CDR3 sequence is CASGDAIGWGGYNSPLYF.

This clone was recorded a few times. Mouse names are used for the genes. The read is 4 residues too short to cover the CDR3 end, so that end is filled in from the germline J gene. The chain is built from TRBV1 and TRBJ1-1; maybe TRBD1 (6 bases). The CDR3 extends over 14 amino acids. Germline V gene lookup returns CDR1 NSQYPW and CDR2 LRSPGD (reference sequence). Trimming removed 1 base at V and 4 bases at J, with 10 bases between. CDR3 sequence reads: CTCSAAGAATEVFF. CDR3 DNA, as far as it was read: TGCACCTGCAGTGCAGCAGGGGCGGCCACA.